This T cell receptor (beta chain) was sequenced for a study of T cell changes during pregnancy in multiple sclerosis. This CDR3 has 16 residues. The junction had 10 bases not matched to a gene; V was cut back by 6 bases and J by 4 bases. Germline V gives CDR1 MNHEY, CDR2 SMNVEV (reference sequence). This clone has only one observation. Clones were read by immunoSEQ multiplex PCR, and TCRdb kept only the in-frame ones, dropping some. The sample lists tens of thousands of clones; about 91% were seen once. The sequence was obtained from a female donor with multiple sclerosis, enrolled in a pregnancy study. The chain carries TRBV27 and TRBJ2-5; TRBD1 aligns across 11 bases. The sample consisted of peripheral blood, taken after pregnancy. CDR3 in DNA: TGTGCCAGCAGCCTCCGGGACAGGGGGAGGGGAGAGACCCAGTACTTC. This sequence encodes CASSLRDRGRGETQYF.